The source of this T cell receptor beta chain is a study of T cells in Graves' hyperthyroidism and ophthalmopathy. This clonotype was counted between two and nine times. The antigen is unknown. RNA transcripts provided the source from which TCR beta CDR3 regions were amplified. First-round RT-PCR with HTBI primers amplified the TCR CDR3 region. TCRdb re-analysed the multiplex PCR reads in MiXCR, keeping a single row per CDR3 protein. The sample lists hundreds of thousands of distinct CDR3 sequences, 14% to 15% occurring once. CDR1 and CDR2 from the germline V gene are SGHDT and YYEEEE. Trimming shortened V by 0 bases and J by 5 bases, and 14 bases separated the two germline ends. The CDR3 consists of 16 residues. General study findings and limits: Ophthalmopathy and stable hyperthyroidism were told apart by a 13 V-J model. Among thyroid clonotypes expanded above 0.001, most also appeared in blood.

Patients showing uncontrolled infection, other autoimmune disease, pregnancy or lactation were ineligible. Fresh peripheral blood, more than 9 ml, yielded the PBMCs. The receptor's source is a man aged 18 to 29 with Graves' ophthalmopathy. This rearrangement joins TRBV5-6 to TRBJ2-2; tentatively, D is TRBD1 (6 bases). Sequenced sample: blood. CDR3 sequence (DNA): TGTGCCAGCAGCTTGGGAGGGTGGACAGCTACCGGGGAGCTGTTTTTT. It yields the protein CASSLGGWTATGELFF.